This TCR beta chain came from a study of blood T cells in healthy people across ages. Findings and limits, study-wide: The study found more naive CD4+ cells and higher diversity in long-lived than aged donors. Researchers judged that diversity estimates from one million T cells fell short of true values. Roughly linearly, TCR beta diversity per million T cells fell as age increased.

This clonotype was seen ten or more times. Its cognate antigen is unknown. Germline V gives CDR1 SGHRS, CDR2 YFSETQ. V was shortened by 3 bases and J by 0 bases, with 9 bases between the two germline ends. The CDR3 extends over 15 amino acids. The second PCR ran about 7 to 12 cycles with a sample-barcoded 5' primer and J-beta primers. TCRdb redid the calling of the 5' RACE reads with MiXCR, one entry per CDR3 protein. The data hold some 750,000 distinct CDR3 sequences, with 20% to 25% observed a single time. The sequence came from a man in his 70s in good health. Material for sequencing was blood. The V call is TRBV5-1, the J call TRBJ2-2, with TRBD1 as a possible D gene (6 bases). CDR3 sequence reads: CASSYRTANTGELFF. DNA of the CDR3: TGCGCCAGCAGCTACCGGACAGCGAACACCGGGGAGCTGTTTTTT.